These T cell receptor beta chains were read from a single sample in a study of blood T cell repertoires in COVID-19. Only in-frame clones appear in the TCRdb table, and some are missing; sequencing was by immunoSEQ multiplex PCR. This table holds just over 35,000 clones, 81% found once. Sequencing was carried out using peripheral blood. The source is a human donor in a cohort sampled during active or convalescent COVID-19. The donor label of this sample is uncertain. Both conserved end residues are part of each CDR3. A D gene is named only where the DNA matches it firmly. Clone size is shown for a subset of rows, as once, few, many or a class of expanded clone.

J gene: TRBJ2-7
V gene: TRBV11-2
clone size: NA
D gene: TRBD1
CDR3 DNA: TGTGCCAGCAGCTCACAACTCCAACCAGGGGGCCGTCCGTACGAGCAGTACTTC
CDR3 protein: CASSSQLQPGGRPYEQYF

J gene: TRBJ2-7
V gene: TRBV12-3/TRBV12-4
clone size: NA
D gene: TRBD1
CDR3 DNA: TGTGCCAGCAGCCTTCGACAGGGAATCGAGCAGTACTTC
CDR3 protein: CASSLRQGIEQYF

J gene: TRBJ1-6
V gene: TRBV3-1/TRBV3-2
clone size: NA
D gene: NA
CDR3 DNA: TGTGCCAGCAGCCAAGGTCCAGGGCCCCCGTATTCACCCCTCCACTTT
CDR3 protein: CASSQGPGPPYSPLHF

J gene: TRBJ2-7
V gene: TRBV7-9
clone size: NA
D gene: TRBD2
CDR3 DNA: TGTGCCAGCAGCTTAGGACTAGCGGGAAGTACCTACGAGCAGTACTTC
CDR3 protein: CASSLGLAGSTYEQYF

J gene: TRBJ2-3
V gene: TRBV9
clone size: NA
D gene: TRBD2
CDR3 DNA: TGTGCCAGCAGCGTAGGCCCACTAGCGGACACAGATACGCAGTATTTT
CDR3 protein: CASSVGPLADTDTQYF

J gene: TRBJ2-1
V gene: TRBV9
clone size: once
D gene: TRBD2
CDR3 DNA: TGTGCCAGCAGCGTAGCGGGAGGCCTTACGAATGAGCAGTTCTTC
CDR3 protein: CASSVAGGLTNEQFF

J gene: TRBJ2-7
V gene: TRBV11-3
clone size: NA
D gene: NA
CDR3 DNA: TGTGCCAGCAGCTTAGGTCCCGACGAGCAGTACTTC
CDR3 protein: CASSLGPDEQYF

J gene: TRBJ1-1
V gene: TRBV7-9
clone size: NA
D gene: NA
CDR3 DNA: TGTGCCAGCAGCCCTCTTACCGGGACTGAAGCTTTCTTT
CDR3 protein: CASSPLTGTEAFF

J gene: TRBJ1-5
V gene: TRBV4-1
clone size: NA
D gene: TRBD1
CDR3 DNA: TGCGCCAGCAGCCAAGAAGGCGGACAGGGCCAATATAGCAATCAGCCCCAGCATTTT
CDR3 protein: CASSQEGGQGQYSNQPQHF

J gene: TRBJ1-5
V gene: TRBV19
clone size: few
D gene: TRBD1
CDR3 DNA: TGTGCCAGTAGTTTAATCCCAGGGGGTAATCAGCCCCAGCATTTT
CDR3 protein: CASSLIPGGNQPQHF

J gene: TRBJ1-4
V gene: TRBV10-3
clone size: once
D gene: NA
CDR3 DNA: TGTGCCATCAGTAGAGGTTATAATGAAAAACTGTTTTTT
CDR3 protein: CAISRGYNEKLFF

J gene: TRBJ2-7
V gene: TRBV27
clone size: few
D gene: NA
CDR3 DNA: TGTGCCAGCGACCTCCGACAGGCAAACTCCTACGAGCAGTACTTC
CDR3 protein: CASDLRQANSYEQYF

J gene: TRBJ2-2
V gene: TRBV9
clone size: NA
D gene: TRBD2
CDR3 DNA: TGTGCCAGCACTAGCGGGAATAGTCCCGGGGAGCTGTTTTTT
CDR3 protein: CASTSGNSPGELFF

J gene: TRBJ1-2
V gene: TRBV19
clone size: NA
D gene: NA
CDR3 DNA: TGTGCCAGTATTCCACGTGGGCAGGACTATGGCTACACCTTC
CDR3 protein: CASIPRGQDYGYTF

J gene: TRBJ1-1
V gene: TRBV5-8
clone size: NA
D gene: TRBD1
CDR3 DNA: TGTGCCAGCAGGGACAGGGTTGCTGAAGCTTTCTTT
CDR3 protein: CASRDRVAEAFF

J gene: TRBJ2-3
V gene: TRBV5-6
clone size: NA
D gene: NA
CDR3 DNA: TGTGCCAGCAGCGTATCCACAGATACGCAGTATTTT
CDR3 protein: CASSVSTDTQYF

J gene: TRBJ2-2
V gene: TRBV5-1
clone size: NA
D gene: TRBD2
CDR3 DNA: TGCGCCAGCAGCCCGGCTGGGGGAGGGCGGACCGGGGAGCTGTTTTTT
CDR3 protein: CASSPAGGGRTGELFF

J gene: TRBJ2-1
V gene: TRBV12-5
clone size: NA
D gene: NA
CDR3 DNA: TGTGCTAGCGTCGGGTGGACCTACAATGAGCAGTTCTTC
CDR3 protein: CASVGWTYNEQFF

J gene: TRBJ2-1
V gene: TRBV6-5
clone size: NA
D gene: TRBD1
CDR3 DNA: TGTGCCAGCAGAGGGACAGTAGGCAATGAGCAGTTCTTC
CDR3 protein: CASRGTVGNEQFF

J gene: TRBJ2-3
V gene: TRBV11-2
clone size: NA
D gene: NA
CDR3 DNA: TGTGCCAGCGGCCTCGGCCTAGCCCTCGGTACGCAGTATTTT
CDR3 protein: CASGLGLALGTQYF

J gene: TRBJ1-6
V gene: TRBV9
clone size: few
D gene: NA
CDR3 DNA: TGTGCCAGCAGCTTGTCTAGGGGTGGATCACCCCTCCACTTT
CDR3 protein: CASSLSRGGSPLHF

J gene: TRBJ1-2
V gene: TRBV19
clone size: few
D gene: NA
CDR3 DNA: TGTGCCAGTAGTGCGGGAATTTTCCGAGGTGAGGTCTATGGCTACACCTTC
CDR3 protein: CASSAGIFRGEVYGYTF

J gene: TRBJ1-4
V gene: TRBV2
clone size: NA
D gene: TRBD1
CDR3 DNA: TGTGCCAGCGACAGGGGGCGTGAAAAACTGTTTTTT
CDR3 protein: CASDRGREKLFF

J gene: TRBJ1-3
V gene: TRBV6-6
clone size: NA
D gene: TRBD1
CDR3 DNA: TGTGCCAGCAGTTACACAGGGGCTTCTGGAAACACCATATATTTT
CDR3 protein: CASSYTGASGNTIYF

J gene: TRBJ1-2
V gene: TRBV6-5
clone size: NA
D gene: TRBD1
CDR3 DNA: TGTGCCAGCAGTTCGCCGGGACAGGTGTTCTATGGCTACACCTTC
CDR3 protein: CASSSPGQVFYGYTF

J gene: TRBJ1-2
V gene: TRBV19
clone size: NA
D gene: TRBD1
CDR3 DNA: TGTGCCAGTAGTATGGGACAGGGTCGCTATGGCTACACCTTC
CDR3 protein: CASSMGQGRYGYTF

J gene: TRBJ1-1
V gene: TRBV5-4
clone size: few
D gene: NA
CDR3 DNA: TGTGCCAGCAGCTCGAAAACAGGGCACACTGAAGCTTTCTTT
CDR3 protein: CASSSKTGHTEAFF

J gene: TRBJ1-2
V gene: TRBV11-3
clone size: NA
D gene: NA
CDR3 DNA: TGTGCCAGCAGCCAAAGGGAGGGTGTCGATGGCTACACCTTC
CDR3 protein: CASSQREGVDGYTF

J gene: TRBJ1-2
V gene: TRBV9
clone size: NA
D gene: NA
CDR3 DNA: TGTGCCAGCAGCGTGGACATTTCTAACTATGGCTACACCTTC
CDR3 protein: CASSVDISNYGYTF

J gene: TRBJ2-7
V gene: TRBV6-5
clone size: NA
D gene: NA
CDR3 DNA: TGTGCCAGCTCCCGCGTTTCGGGAGCCAGCGAGCAGTACTTC
CDR3 protein: CASSRVSGASEQYF

J gene: TRBJ2-7
V gene: TRBV10-3
clone size: NA
D gene: NA
CDR3 DNA: TGTGCCACCTGGGACAATCCCAAATATTTATACGAGCAGTACTTC
CDR3 protein: CATWDNPKYLYEQYF

J gene: TRBJ1-1
V gene: TRBV27
clone size: NA
D gene: TRBD1
CDR3 DNA: TGTGCCAGCGGACCTAACACCGGGACAGCAAAAGCTTTCTTT
CDR3 protein: CASGPNTGTAKAFF

J gene: TRBJ2-1
V gene: TRBV5-1
clone size: NA
D gene: TRBD2
CDR3 DNA: TGCGCCAGCAGCCCTACCCCGAGGGCTAGCGGGAGTAACTTCAATGAGCAGTTCTTC
CDR3 protein: CASSPTPRASGSNFNEQFF

J gene: TRBJ2-3
V gene: TRBV24-1
clone size: NA
D gene: TRBD1
CDR3 DNA: TGTGCCACCAGTGATTTGGACAGGGCCACAGATACGCAGTATTTT
CDR3 protein: CATSDLDRATDTQYF

J gene: TRBJ1-2
V gene: TRBV7-3
clone size: few
D gene: NA
CDR3 DNA: TGTGCCAGCAGCTTAAATGGGCAGGACTATGGCTACACCTTC
CDR3 protein: CASSLNGQDYGYTF

J gene: TRBJ2-3
V gene: TRBV29-1
clone size: NA
D gene: TRBD2
CDR3 DNA: TGCAGCCTCCGGGGGGGCACAGATACGCAGTATTTT
CDR3 protein: CSLRGGTDTQYF

J gene: TRBJ2-7
V gene: TRBV14
clone size: NA
D gene: TRBD2
CDR3 DNA: TGTGCCAGCAGCCGGGCTAGCGGGAGCTACGAGCAGTACTTC
CDR3 protein: CASSRASGSYEQYF

J gene: TRBJ2-5
V gene: TRBV7-9
clone size: NA
D gene: TRBD2
CDR3 DNA: TGTGCCAGCAGCTTAAATCCAGGGAGGGGAGAGACCCAGTACTTC
CDR3 protein: CASSLNPGRGETQYF

J gene: TRBJ1-1
V gene: TRBV7-9
clone size: NA
D gene: NA
CDR3 DNA: TGTGCCAGCAGCCCGACAGAGAACACTGAAGCTTTCTTT
CDR3 protein: CASSPTENTEAFF

J gene: TRBJ1-5
V gene: TRBV4-1
clone size: NA
D gene: TRBD1
CDR3 DNA: TGCGCCAGCAGCCAAGAACCTCCGGGACAGGGTTATCAGCCCCAGCATTTT
CDR3 protein: CASSQEPPGQGYQPQHF

J gene: TRBJ1-2
V gene: TRBV29-1
clone size: NA
D gene: TRBD1
CDR3 DNA: TGCAGCGTTGAAGCCCCGGGACAGCCCTATGGCTACACCTTC
CDR3 protein: CSVEAPGQPYGYTF

J gene: TRBJ2-1
V gene: TRBV12-3/TRBV12-4
clone size: NA
D gene: TRBD2
CDR3 DNA: TGTGCCAGCAGTTGGGGGGGTGAGAGTGAGCAGTTCTTC
CDR3 protein: CASSWGGESEQFF

J gene: TRBJ2-5
V gene: TRBV24-1
clone size: NA
D gene: TRBD1
CDR3 DNA: TGTGCCACCAGTGACCCCCTGGGGGCCACAGGGGTAGAGACCCAGTACTTC
CDR3 protein: CATSDPLGATGVETQYF

J gene: TRBJ2-3
V gene: TRBV5-1
clone size: NA
D gene: NA
CDR3 DNA: TGCGCCAGCAGCTTGGTGCCCGGGAGCACAGATACGCAGTATTTT
CDR3 protein: CASSLVPGSTDTQYF

J gene: TRBJ1-4
V gene: TRBV7-8
clone size: NA
D gene: TRBD1
CDR3 DNA: TGTGCCAGCAGCCTGGGACAGAAGAATGAAAAACTGTTTTTT
CDR3 protein: CASSLGQKNEKLFF

J gene: TRBJ1-2
V gene: TRBV28
clone size: NA
D gene: TRBD1
CDR3 DNA: TGTGCCACCTTACTCCGGGACAGGGGGAGTGGCTACACCTTC
CDR3 protein: CATLLRDRGSGYTF

J gene: TRBJ2-1
V gene: TRBV7-2
clone size: NA
D gene: TRBD2
CDR3 DNA: TGTGCCAGCAGCTCGACAGCGGGAGTCGCCTACAATGAGCAGTTCTTC
CDR3 protein: CASSSTAGVAYNEQFF

J gene: TRBJ2-2
V gene: TRBV6-2/TRBV6-3
clone size: NA
D gene: NA
CDR3 DNA: TGTGCCAGCAGTTACTCGAGGCAGTCGTTTAGCTCCGGGGAGCTGTTTTTT
CDR3 protein: CASSYSRQSFSSGELFF

J gene: TRBJ2-5
V gene: TRBV11-1
clone size: NA
D gene: TRBD1
CDR3 DNA: TGTGCCAGCAGAAACACAGGGGGCGAGACCCAGTACTTC
CDR3 protein: CASRNTGGETQYF

J gene: TRBJ1-5
V gene: TRBV2
clone size: NA
D gene: TRBD1
CDR3 DNA: TGTGCCAGCAGGAAGACAGGGGGCAGACAGCCCCAGCATTTT
CDR3 protein: CASRKTGGRQPQHF

J gene: TRBJ2-5
V gene: TRBV3-1/TRBV3-2
clone size: NA
D gene: TRBD2
CDR3 DNA: TGTGCCAGCAGCTGGGACTACGGAGAGACCCAGTACTTC
CDR3 protein: CASSWDYGETQYF

J gene: TRBJ2-5
V gene: TRBV7-2
clone size: NA
D gene: NA
CDR3 DNA: TGTGCCAGCAGCTCTTCACTGAGAGAGACCCAGTACTTC
CDR3 protein: CASSSSLRETQYF

J gene: TRBJ2-5
V gene: TRBV7-2
clone size: NA
D gene: TRBD1
CDR3 DNA: TGTGCCAGCAGCTCTTGGACAGGGGCGGAGACCCAGTACTTC
CDR3 protein: CASSSWTGAETQYF

J gene: TRBJ2-3
V gene: TRBV12-5
clone size: few
D gene: TRBD2
CDR3 DNA: TGTGCTAGTGGCACGAGCGGGAGGGCAGATACGCAGTATTTT
CDR3 protein: CASGTSGRADTQYF

J gene: TRBJ2-7
V gene: TRBV11-2
clone size: NA
D gene: TRBD2
CDR3 DNA: TGTGCCAGCAGGGGACTAGGCCCCTACGAGCAGTACTTC
CDR3 protein: CASRGLGPYEQYF

J gene: TRBJ2-1
V gene: TRBV3-1/TRBV3-2
clone size: NA
D gene: TRBD2
CDR3 DNA: TGTGCCAGCAGCCATAGTAGCGGGGCCTACAATGAGCAGTTCTTC
CDR3 protein: CASSHSSGAYNEQFF

J gene: TRBJ2-5
V gene: TRBV27
clone size: NA
D gene: NA
CDR3 DNA: TGTGCCAGCGGAGGGAGGGAGACCCAGTACTTC
CDR3 protein: CASGGRETQYF

J gene: TRBJ2-5
V gene: TRBV7-2
clone size: NA
D gene: TRBD2
CDR3 DNA: TGTGCCAGCAGCTCCATAGCGGGAGCCCTACTCCAAGAGACCCAGTACTTC
CDR3 protein: CASSSIAGALLQETQYF

J gene: TRBJ1-5
V gene: TRBV10-3
clone size: NA
D gene: NA
CDR3 DNA: TGTGCCATCAGTGAGGGAAAGGGGGTCAATCAGCCCCAGCATTTT
CDR3 protein: CAISEGKGVNQPQHF

J gene: TRBJ2-1
V gene: TRBV6-2/TRBV6-3
clone size: few
D gene: NA
CDR3 DNA: TGTGCCAGCAGTTATCCGCTGGTCGCGGGGAACTCCAATGAGCAGTTCTTC
CDR3 protein: CASSYPLVAGNSNEQFF